This T cell receptor (beta chain) was sequenced in a study of OX40 agonist ivuxolimab in advanced cancers. Study in general: An anti-OX40 (CD134) antibody with agonistic activity, ivuxolimab, was administered to patients. Broader study findings: By week 6 at 0.1 to 3.0 mg/kg, blood CD4+ and CD8+ T cells had expanded clonally.

Comment on this clone: Its antigen is currently unknown.

The repertoire was sequenced with immunoSEQ multiplex PCR; TCRdb's copy has only in-frame clones and lacks some. The data contain more than 50,000 clones, just over 90% of them singletons. The sample was CD4+ or CD8+ T cells sorted from blood, taken in a trial of the OX40 agonist ivuxolimab. The TCR originated in an adult with an advanced solid tumor such as melanoma, head and neck, liver or kidney cancer.

The CDR3 region has the DNA TGCGCCAGCAGCTTTTTGGGGACAGAAGCTTTCTTT. This translates into CASSFLGTEAFF. V gene TRBV5-1 combines with J gene TRBJ1-1; a weak D match, TRBD1 (6 bases). The CDR3 totals 12 residues. V dropped 2 bases and J dropped 8 bases, with 10 bases sitting between them. Germline CDR1 reads SGHRS; CDR2 reads YFSETQ.